Listed below are T cell receptor beta chains from one sample, sequenced in a study of glioma-infiltrating T cells. TCRdb processed the multiplex PCR reads anew with MiXCR; each CDR3 protein has one entry. The sample contains some 120,000 distinct CDR3 sequences, approximately 23% of which appear only once. Specimen: glioma tissue, nonneoplastic brain tissue, or PBMCs (not recorded which). These receptors all come from a human donor with low-grade glioma or glioblastoma, undergoing nonglioma brain surgery, or in good health (not recorded which). CDR3s include the opening cysteine and the closing phenylalanine or tryptophan. The order of the fields is V gene, clone size, D gene, J gene, CDR3 DNA, CDR3 protein. A D gene is named only where the DNA matches it firmly. Clone size is stated in some rows and not others, as once, few, many or a class when expanded.

>TRBV27|many|-|TRBJ2-7
TGTGCCAGCAGTTTATATGGTAGCGGTGCCTACGAGCAGTACTTC
CASSLYGSGAYEQYF
>TRBV28|many|-|TRBJ1-5
TGTGCCATCCGTTCCGGAGGGGCGCGGGGGTTGCAGCCCCAGCATTTT
CAIRSGGARGLQPQHF
>TRBV7-2|-|TRBD1|TRBJ2-7
TGTGCCAGCCGCCAGGGGGACATATCCTACGAGCAGTACTTC
CASRQGDISYEQYF
>TRBV2|many|-|TRBJ1-1
TGTGCCAGCAGTGGGACAGCCATGAACACTGAAGCTTTCTTT
CASSGTAMNTEAFF
>TRBV4-3|-|TRBD2|TRBJ2-4
TGCGCCAGCAGCCAAGATCGGACTAGCGGGAGGGCCGAGGCCAAAAACATTCAGTACTTC
CASSQDRTSGRAEAKNIQYF
>TRBV5-1|many|TRBD1|TRBJ2-7
TGCGCCAGCAGCTTTCACACAGGGGCGTACGAGCAGTACTTC
CASSFHTGAYEQYF
>TRBV5-1|few|-|TRBJ1-2
TGCGCCAGCAGCCCGGACATCTATGGCTACACCTTC
CASSPDIYGYTF
>TRBV11-2|-|-|TRBJ2-7
TGTGCCAGCAGCTTAGTTTTCGGGACTCTTGGCGAGCAGTACTTC
CASSLVFGTLGEQYF
>TRBV7-2|-|-|TRBJ2-6
TGTGCCAGCAGCTTAGCTTCCTCCGTTGGTACTGGGGCCAACGTCCTGACTTTC
CASSLASSVGTGANVLTF
>TRBV6-1|many|-|TRBJ2-4
TGTGCCAGCACCCCAGCCGGGGGAAGAGCCAAAAACATTCAGTACTTC
CASTPAGGRAKNIQYF
>TRBV18|-|-|TRBJ2-6
TGTGCCAGCTCACCAGTCTCGGGCAGTCGCTCTGGGGCCAACGTCCTGACTTTC
CASSPVSGSRSGANVLTF
>TRBV5-6|few|-|TRBJ2-7
TGTGCCAGCAGCTTGCGGACAGCCACGAGGAGATTTGGCGAGCAGTACTTC
CASSLRTATRRFGEQYF
>TRBV7-2|many|-|TRBJ2-5
TGTGCCAGCAGCTTAGGAGCAGGAGTAGAGACCCAGTACTTC
CASSLGAGVETQYF
>TRBV2|many|TRBD2|TRBJ2-3
TGTGCCAGCAGGAGGACTAGCGGGAGGAGCACAGATACGCAGTATTTT
CASRRTSGRSTDTQYF
>TRBV27|many|-|TRBJ2-7
TGTGCCAGCAGTCCCGGTTCCTACGAGCAGTACTTC
CASSPGSYEQYF
>TRBV28|many|-|TRBJ2-3
TGTGCCACCAGAAGTGGGATAATTAGCACAGATACGCAGTATTTT
CATRSGIISTDTQYF
>TRBV14|many|-|TRBJ1-1
TGTGCCAGCAGCCAGGGGACTGAAGCTTTCTTT
CASSQGTEAFF
>TRBV6-2/TRBV6-3|many|-|TRBJ2-6
TGTGCCAGCAGTTCGACGATTCCTGGGGCCAACGTCCTGACTTTC
CASSSTIPGANVLTF
>TRBV7-6|many|TRBD2|TRBJ2-2
TGTGCCAGCAGCCCAACAGCGGGAGCGAACACCGGGGAGCTGTTTTTT
CASSPTAGANTGELFF
>TRBV20-1|many|-|TRBJ2-7
TGCAGTGCCAGGGACCGTGGAATCTACGAGCAGTACTTC
CSARDRGIYEQYF
>TRBV14|many|-|TRBJ2-5
TGTGCCAGCAGCCAAGAAATAGAGACCCAGTACTTC
CASSQEIETQYF
>TRBV27|many|-|TRBJ1-5
TGTGCCAGCAGTTTAACCGCAGGGGATTGGGGTCAGCCCCAGCATTTT
CASSLTAGDWGQPQHF
>TRBV6-6|many|-|TRBJ1-1
TGTGCCAGCAGTTACTCGAAAAGCGGCGTGGGAGAAGCTTTCTTT
CASSYSKSGVGEAFF
>TRBV2|many|TRBD2|TRBJ2-3
TGTGCCAGCAGTGAGCGGGAGGGCACAGATACGCAGTATTTT
CASSEREGTDTQYF
>TRBV7-3|many|TRBD2|TRBJ2-2
TGTGCCAGCAGCCCACACCAACTAGCGGGAGGTAGCGGGGAGCTGTTTTTT
CASSPHQLAGGSGELFF
>TRBV6-2/TRBV6-3|many|TRBD2|TRBJ2-1
TGTGCCAGCAGTTACTCACTAGCGGACAATGAGCAGTTCTTC
CASSYSLADNEQFF
>TRBV18|-|-|TRBJ2-5
TGTGCCAGCTCACTTGGAGCTAGCCCCCGCCAAGAGACCCAGTACTTC
CASSLGASPRQETQYF
>TRBV6-9|-|-|TRBJ2-5
TGTGCCAGGAGTTTTAGTGGATCGGAGGCCCAGTACTTC
CARSFSGSEAQYF
>TRBV11-2|-|-|TRBJ2-2
TGTGCCAGCAGCTTAGAGTCGGGTTTTACCGGGGAGCTGTTTTTT
CASSLESGFTGELFF
>TRBV7-2|many|-|TRBJ2-7
TGTGCCAGCAGCACGTACCTCTCCTACGAGCAGTACTTC
CASSTYLSYEQYF
>TRBV7-2|many|-|TRBJ2-5
TGTGCCAGCAGCTTAGTTGTCAGTAATGCAGAGACCCAGTACTTC
CASSLVVSNAETQYF
>TRBV29-1|-|TRBD1|TRBJ2-1
TGCAGCGTTGATGGGGACAGGGGTTTTCAAAATGAGCAGTTCTTC
CSVDGDRGFQNEQFF